A single T cell receptor beta chain is shown here with its context. The antigen this receptor binds is unknown. Base qualities were left out, and no much larger clone turns up one base away. The CDR1 and CDR2 encoded by the germline V gene are SGHTA and FQGTGA. Trimming takes 5 bases from V and 1 base from J, and the germline ends sit 8 bases apart. The CDR3 runs 13 residues from the cysteine to the phenylalanine. The CDR3 DNA has 39 bases and is translated from base 1. The entire isolated RNA was reverse transcribed using the High Capacity cDNA Reverse Transcription Kit, and thus expressed TCRB transcripts were sequenced. Deep immunoSEQ sequencing was applied to naive, central memory and regulatory T cell samples, giving an average of roughly 3.5 million total reads per sample. Sorted cells were lysed in RLT buffer and RNA was extracted with DNase-treated RNeasy Micro or Mini kits, depending on cell number. To prevent cross-contamination, each cell subset was processed individually, whereas patient and healthy donor samples were processed jointly. The immunoSEQ multiplex PCR was used to amplify TCRB sequences from cDNA, yielding 87-bp fragments that span the CDR3 region. The amplicons were sequenced using the Illumina HiSeq platform. The source study handled its data this way. PCR bias was corrected computationally using synthetic template baselines, and reads within Hamming distance 2 were collapsed, with unmergeable singletons discarded. By aligning reads against IMGT, V, D and J genes, CDR3 length, and insertions or deletions at six rearrangement sites were assigned. Within each subset, clonotype counts were normalized to the number of sorted cells before true diversity and Gini coefficients were calculated with the tcR R package. The overlap coefficient, calculated on TCRB nucleotide sequences, was used to measure repertoire sharing. TCRdb holds this immuneACCESS table with in-frame rearrangements only. Some clones are missing; in checked studies, unresolved V genes explain under half, and the rest has no known cause. The V and J calls and clone size were taken over from that table, and D and trimming were inferred from the DNA. The sample yields under 250,000 clones; approximately 10% were counted once. In total, the top ten clones hold approximately 1.4% of the sample.

These data originate in a study of beta chain features in type 1 diabetes (dated 2018 in TCRdb). Regarding the research as a whole: Patients and healthy donors did not differ in mean age, gender distribution, total cell number or subset yield. Across all samples, around 99 million sorted cells were examined, and cell number per subset correlated strongly with RNA yield. Regulatory and stem cell-like memory subsets were obtained from only 8 patients and about eight healthy donors, while naive and central memory subsets were obtained from all 30 or so donors. The study compared TCRB repertoires of sorted circulating CD4+ T cell subsets between recently diagnosed type 1 diabetes patients and matched healthy donors.

Each donor gave one peripheral blood draw, averaging approximately 0.11 L, which was collected into heparinised tubes. Naive, central memory, regulatory and stem cell-like memory CD4+ T cells were sorted on a BD FACSAria II using a panel including CD45RO, CCR7, CD25, CD127, CD95 and CD27. All sorted populations exceeded 95% purity. PBMCs were isolated right away by Lymphoprep density gradient centrifugation and were stained directly, without culture. Samples were stained and sorted in pairs, with one healthy donor and one patient per experiment, so that batch effects were minimized. Study-wide conclusions, independent of this receptor: Only small numbers of individuals were included in the HLA sub-analyses, which left unresolved whether HLA type had any influence on TCRB rearrangement. Shorter templates might be favored by PCR, yet because patient and control samples were amplified and corrected together, any such skew would affect both groups equally. Because cDNA rather than genomic DNA was sequenced, highly expressing activated cells could have been over-represented, although no difference in activation and CD3 levels was found between groups. Naive, central memory and regulatory TCRB repertoires appeared to be more alike among patients than among healthy donors. Fewer insertions and more nucleotide deletions at VDJ recombination sites were observed in patients with type 1 diabetes, implying thymic rearrangement abnormalities. A moderate but significant shortening of TCRB CDR3 length was observed in type 1 diabetes patients in all four CD4+ subsets.

Sequenced sample: central memory CD4+ T cells from blood. This receptor was identified in a man aged 18 to 29 in good health. The chain links TRBV7-3 with TRBJ2-5; the D gene cannot be resolved reliably. At the DNA level, the sequence is TGTGCCAGCAGCCGAGGTACCCAAGAGACCCAGTACTTC. Translation gives CASSRGTQETQYF.